The 25 T cell receptor beta chains reported below all come from one sample, sequenced in a study of CXCR3-negative and CXCR3-positive naive CD8 T cells. Study-wide findings and caveats: TRB CDR3s of CXCR3-positive naive cells were more hydrophobic than those of CXCR3-negative naive cells.

In preparing the TRB cDNA libraries, 5' RACE with UMI labels was used. TCRdb reanalyzed the 5' RACE reads and collapses them to one entry per CDR3 protein, without DNA. This sample's clone table lists over 95,000 distinct CDR3 sequences. Their target antigens are unknown. Sequenced input: naive CXCR3+ CD8+ T cells from blood. This sample's subset: CD45RO-CCR7+CD27+CD95- naive CD8+ T cells expressing CXCR3 (TNR3+). The receptors were sampled from a human donor in good health. Some clones in this sample may be carry-over from other donors' samples.

The rearrangement joins TRBV6-5 to TRBJ2-5; TCRdb reports TRBD2, a call that lacks DNA to check it against. This CDR3 is 16 amino acids long. The germline gives CDR1 MNHEY, CDR2 SVGAGI. The CDR3 loop reads CASSYRTSGGQETQYF.

This sequence joins TRBV12-3 or TRBV12-4 and TRBJ2-1. The CDR3 is made up of 12 amino acids. CDR3 amino acids: CASGRSYNEEFF.

The chain uses TRBV29-1 and TRBJ2-1; the TRBD2 assignment by TCRdb is unverifiable without DNA. CDR3 length equals 15 residues. From germline, CDR1 is SQVTM and CDR2 ANQGSEA. The CDR3 reads CSVEVAGGPLGEQFF.

The genes are TRBV5-1 and TRBJ2-7; no DNA is available, so the TRBD1 call from TCRdb remains unchecked. The CDR3 runs to 18 residues. Germline V gene sequence: CDR1 SGHRS, CDR2 YFSETQ. CDR3 loop: CASSRPGQGVVLVHEQYF.

The J gene is TRBJ2-1, the V gene TRBV5-1. The CDR3 is 15 amino acids. Germline assignment: CDR1 SGHRS and CDR2 YFSETQ. CDR3 loop: CASSLVPETYNEQFF.

V and J are TRBV7-9 and TRBJ2-5; TCRdb lists TRBD2, though no DNA is available to test this call. The CDR3 runs to 13 residues. The germline V gene encodes CDR1 SEHNR and CDR2 FQNEAQ (reference sequence). The CDR3: CASSPSSEETQYF.

V and J are TRBV7-9 and TRBJ2-7; no DNA is available, so the TRBD1 call from TCRdb remains unchecked. Germline lookup yields CDR1 SEHNR and CDR2 FQNEAQ (reference sequence). This CDR3 has 14 amino acids. CDR3 sequence: CASSPPPGADEQYF. The full variable domain, in which reference TRBV7-9 and TRBJ2-7 provide the parts outside the CDR3, is DTGVSQNPRHKITKRGQNVTFRCDPISEHNRLYWYRQTLGQGPEFLTYFQNEAQLEKSRLLSDRFSAERPKGSFSTLEIQRTEQGDSAMYLCASSPPPGADEQYFGPGTRLTVT.

This chain uses TRBV4-2 with TRBJ1-1. The CDR3 spans 16 residues. In germline, CDR1 is LGHNA, CDR2 YNFKEQ. The CDR3 loop is CASSQSNGLANTEAFF.

The chain links TRBV5-1 to TRBJ2-1; TCRdb's D gene call, TRBD2, goes unchecked for lack of DNA. Looked up from germline, CDR1 is SGHRS and CDR2 is YFSETQ. This CDR3 has 17 residues. The chain's CDR3 is CASSGLAGASSYTEQFF.

The chain has TRBV7-9 and TRBJ2-1; TCRdb proposes TRBD1, but this gene call is untestable without DNA. The CDR3 is 13 residues long. Germline CDR1 is SEHNR and CDR2 is FQNEAQ (reference sequence). The CDR3: CASSSRQAYEQFF.

This chain uses TRBV15 with TRBJ2-2; the TCRdb D gene call, TRBD1, has no DNA to confirm it. The CDR3 has 16 amino acids. Germline CDR1 LNHNV, CDR2 YYDKDF (reference sequence). CDR3 sequence: CATSSPGETASGELFF.

The chain has TRBV7-9 and TRBJ1-1; TCRdb picks TRBD1, but there is no DNA to check that call. Germline lookup yields CDR1 SEHNR and CDR2 FQNEAQ (reference sequence). The CDR3 length is 15 residues. CDR3 protein: CASSTQGASGTEAFF. Full variable domain (rest looked up from reference TRBV7-9 and TRBJ1-1): DTGVSQNPRHKITKRGQNVTFRCDPISEHNRLYWYRQTLGQGPEFLTYFQNEAQLEKSRLLSDRFSAERPKGSFSTLEIQRTEQGDSAMYLCASSTQGASGTEAFFGQGTRLTVV.

This chain links TRBV20-1 with TRBJ2-7; TCRdb names TRBD2, which stays unverified in the absence of DNA. The germline CDR1 and CDR2 sequences are DFQATT and SNEGSKA (reference sequence). This CDR3 contains 15 residues. CDR3 loop: CSARNPGGLVYEQYF.

This chain joins TRBV5-1 and TRBJ2-7; TCRdb's D call, TRBD1, is unchecked because there is no DNA. The CDR3 runs to 16 residues. In germline, CDR1 is SGHRS, CDR2 YFSETQ. The CDR3 reads CASSSPRDREINEQYF.

The V gene is TRBV7-9, the J gene TRBJ2-3; TCRdb's assignment of TRBD1 cannot be checked, as there is no DNA. The V gene's germline CDR1 is SEHNR and CDR2 FQNEAQ (reference sequence). The CDR3 runs 15 residues. The chain's CDR3 is CASSLIQGVADTQYF.

V and J are TRBV29-1 and TRBJ2-5; without DNA, the TCRdb call of TRBD1 cannot be checked. Germline CDR1 SQVTM, CDR2 ANQGSEA. CDR3 size: 16 residues. Here the CDR3 reads CSVEDHTGGYQETQYF.

The V gene is TRBV7-6, the J gene TRBJ2-1. Germline CDR1 reads SGHVS; CDR2 reads FNYEAQ. The CDR3 length is 13 residues. The CDR3: CASSLGTSNEQFF.

The rearrangement uses TRBV20-1 and TRBJ2-7; TCRdb reports TRBD1, a call that lacks DNA to check it against. CDR3 length equals 15 residues. From germline, CDR1 is DFQATT and CDR2 SNEGSKA (reference sequence). This CDR3 is CSARVSGPVFYEQYF.

V is TRBV15 and J is TRBJ1-5; TCRdb picks TRBD1, but there is no DNA to check that call. This CDR3 is 16 amino acids long. Looked up from germline, CDR1 is LNHNV and CDR2 is YYDKDF (reference sequence). The CDR3 loop is CATSRLTDSPNQPQHF.

The chain joins TRBV11-2 to TRBJ2-7. The germline V gene encodes CDR1 SGHAT and CDR2 FQNNGV. There are 13 residues in the CDR3. The CDR3 protein is CASSLVPSYEQYF.

This sequence joins TRBV7-8 and TRBJ2-1; TCRdb calls TRBD2, which cannot be checked without DNA. The germline CDR1 and CDR2 sequences are SGHVS and FQNEAQ. This CDR3 region has 16 residues. The CDR3 loop is CASSPWARDFYNEQFF.

The chain recombines TRBV4-1 with TRBJ2-1. The length of the CDR3 is 17 residues. The germline V gene has CDR1 MGHRA and CDR2 YSYEKL. Here the CDR3 reads CASSQPQRSLSYNEQFF.

The V call is TRBV28, the J call TRBJ2-6. CDR1 and CDR2 (germline): MDHEN, SYDVKM. The CDR3 has 16 residues. This CDR3 is CASSFREISGASVLTF.

V and J are TRBV29-1 and TRBJ2-4; TCRdb proposes TRBD1, but this gene call is untestable without DNA. This CDR3 has 14 residues. Germline-derived CDR1 and CDR2 are SQVTM and ANQGSEA. The CDR3 protein is CSVETGSGRNIQYF. The variable domain in full, completed from reference TRBV29-1 and TRBJ2-4, reads SAVISQKPSRDICQRGTSLTIQCQVDSQVTMMFWYRQQPGQSLTLIATANQGSEATYESGFVIDKFPISRPNLTFSTLTVSNMSPEDSSIYLCSVETGSGRNIQYFGAGTRLSVL.

This chain links TRBV10-3 with TRBJ2-7; TCRdb's assignment of TRBD2 cannot be checked, as there is no DNA. Germline CDR1 and CDR2: ENHRY and SYGVKD. This CDR3 is built from 16 residues. The CDR3 protein is CAISESTGLARYEQYF.